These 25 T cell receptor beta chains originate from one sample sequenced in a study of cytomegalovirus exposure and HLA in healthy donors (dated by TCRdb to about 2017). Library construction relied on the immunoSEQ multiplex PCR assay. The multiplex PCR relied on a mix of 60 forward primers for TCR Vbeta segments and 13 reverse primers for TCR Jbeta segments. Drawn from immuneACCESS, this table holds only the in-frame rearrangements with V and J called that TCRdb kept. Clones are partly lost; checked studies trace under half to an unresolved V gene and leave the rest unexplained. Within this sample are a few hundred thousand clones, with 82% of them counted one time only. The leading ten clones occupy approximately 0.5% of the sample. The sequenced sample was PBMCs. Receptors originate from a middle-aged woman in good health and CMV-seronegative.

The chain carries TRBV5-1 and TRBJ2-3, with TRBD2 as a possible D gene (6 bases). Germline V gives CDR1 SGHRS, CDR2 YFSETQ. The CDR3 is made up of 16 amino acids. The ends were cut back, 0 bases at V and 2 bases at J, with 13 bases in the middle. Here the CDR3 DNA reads TGCGCCAGCAGCTTGGGATCCGGGAGAGCCACAGATACGCAGTATTTT. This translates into CASSLGSGRATDTQYF. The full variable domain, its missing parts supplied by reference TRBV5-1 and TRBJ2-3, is KAGVTQTPRYLIKTRGQQVTLSCSPISGHRSVSWYQQTPGQGLQFLFEYFSETQRNKGNFPGRFSGRQFSNSRSEMNVSTLELGDSALYLCASSLGSGRATDTQYFGPGTRLTVL.

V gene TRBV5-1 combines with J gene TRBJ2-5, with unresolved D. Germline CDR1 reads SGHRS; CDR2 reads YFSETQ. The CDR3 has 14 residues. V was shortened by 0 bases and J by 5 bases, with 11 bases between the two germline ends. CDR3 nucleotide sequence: TGCGCCAGCAGCTTGGTTCCAGGCGTGGAGACCCAGTACTTC. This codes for CASSLVPGVETQYF.

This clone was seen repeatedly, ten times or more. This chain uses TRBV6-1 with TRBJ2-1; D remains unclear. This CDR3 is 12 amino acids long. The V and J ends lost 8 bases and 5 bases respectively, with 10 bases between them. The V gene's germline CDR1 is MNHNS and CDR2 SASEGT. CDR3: CASSPRNNEQFF. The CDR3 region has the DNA TGTGCCAGCTCCCCCCGTAACAATGAGCAGTTCTTC.

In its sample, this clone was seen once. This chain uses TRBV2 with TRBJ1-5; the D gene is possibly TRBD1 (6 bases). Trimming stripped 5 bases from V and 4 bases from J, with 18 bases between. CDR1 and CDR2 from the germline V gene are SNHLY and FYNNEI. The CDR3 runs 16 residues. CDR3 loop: CASSPRTGLGNQPQHF. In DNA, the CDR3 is TGTGCCAGCAGTCCCCGAACAGGGCTGGGGAATCAGCCCCAGCATTTT.

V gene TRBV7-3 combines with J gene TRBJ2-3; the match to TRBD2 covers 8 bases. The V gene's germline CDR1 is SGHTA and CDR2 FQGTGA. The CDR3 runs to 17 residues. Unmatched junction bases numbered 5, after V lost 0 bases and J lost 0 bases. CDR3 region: CASSLTGSGGSTDTQYF. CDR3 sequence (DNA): TGTGCCAGCAGCTTAACGGGGAGCGGGGGTAGCACAGATACGCAGTATTTT.

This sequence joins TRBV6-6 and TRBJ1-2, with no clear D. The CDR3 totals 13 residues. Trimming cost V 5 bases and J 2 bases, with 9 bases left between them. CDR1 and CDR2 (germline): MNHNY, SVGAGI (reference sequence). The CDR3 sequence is CASSPTGNYGYTF. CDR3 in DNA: TGTGCCAGCAGTCCCACCGGGAACTATGGCTACACCTTC.

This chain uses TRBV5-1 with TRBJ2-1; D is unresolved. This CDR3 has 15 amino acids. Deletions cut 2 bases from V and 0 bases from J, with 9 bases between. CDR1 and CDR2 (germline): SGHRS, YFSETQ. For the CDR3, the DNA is TGCGCCAGCAGCTTAGCCCTGAGCTCCTACAATGAGCAGTTCTTC. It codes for CASSLALSSYNEQFF.

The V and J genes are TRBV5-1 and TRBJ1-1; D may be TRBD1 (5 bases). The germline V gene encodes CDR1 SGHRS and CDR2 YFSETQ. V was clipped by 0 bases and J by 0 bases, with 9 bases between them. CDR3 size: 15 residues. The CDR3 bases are TGCGCCAGCAGCTTGGCCCCGACAGTGAACACTGAAGCTTTCTTT. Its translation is CASSLAPTVNTEAFF.

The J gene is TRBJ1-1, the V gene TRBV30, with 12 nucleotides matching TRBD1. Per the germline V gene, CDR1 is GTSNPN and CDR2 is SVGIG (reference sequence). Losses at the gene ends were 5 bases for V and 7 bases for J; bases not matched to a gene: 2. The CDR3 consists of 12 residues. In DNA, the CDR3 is TGTGCCTGGGGGGACAGGGGGCTTGAAGCTTTCTTT. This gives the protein CAWGDRGLEAFF.

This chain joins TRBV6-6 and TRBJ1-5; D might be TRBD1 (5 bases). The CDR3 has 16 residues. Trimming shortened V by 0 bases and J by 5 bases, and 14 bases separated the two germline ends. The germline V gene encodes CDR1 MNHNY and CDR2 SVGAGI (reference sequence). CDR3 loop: CASSYSGRAGDQPQHF. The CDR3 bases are TGTGCCAGCAGTTACTCAGGCAGGGCAGGCGATCAGCCCCAGCATTTT.

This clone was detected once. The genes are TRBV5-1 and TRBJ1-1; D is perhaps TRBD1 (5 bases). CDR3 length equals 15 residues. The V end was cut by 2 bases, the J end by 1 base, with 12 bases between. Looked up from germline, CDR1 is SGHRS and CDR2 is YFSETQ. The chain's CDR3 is CASSFQGGTNTEAFF. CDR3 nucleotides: TGCGCCAGCAGCTTCCAGGGCGGAACGAACACTGAAGCTTTCTTT.

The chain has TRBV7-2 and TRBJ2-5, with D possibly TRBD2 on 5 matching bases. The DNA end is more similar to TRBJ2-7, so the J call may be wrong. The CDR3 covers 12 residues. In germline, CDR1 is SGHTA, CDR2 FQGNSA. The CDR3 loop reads CASTRAGNEQYF. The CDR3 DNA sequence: TGTGCCAGCACCCGGGCCGGGAACGAGCAGTACTTC.

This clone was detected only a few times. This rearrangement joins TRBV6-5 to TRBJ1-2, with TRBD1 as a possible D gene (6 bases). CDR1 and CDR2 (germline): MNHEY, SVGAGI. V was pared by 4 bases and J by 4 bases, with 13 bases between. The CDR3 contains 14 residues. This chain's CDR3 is CASSSKDRGYGYTF. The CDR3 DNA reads TGTGCCAGCAGTTCAAAGGACAGAGGCTATGGCTACACCTTC.

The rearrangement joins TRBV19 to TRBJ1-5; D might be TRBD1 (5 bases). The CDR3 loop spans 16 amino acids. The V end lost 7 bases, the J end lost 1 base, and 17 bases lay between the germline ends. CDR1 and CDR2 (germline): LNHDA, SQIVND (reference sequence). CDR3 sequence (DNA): TGTGCCAGTAAAGTGGGGGGAGTATGGAGCAATCAGCCCCAGCATTTT. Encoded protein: CASKVGGVWSNQPQHF.

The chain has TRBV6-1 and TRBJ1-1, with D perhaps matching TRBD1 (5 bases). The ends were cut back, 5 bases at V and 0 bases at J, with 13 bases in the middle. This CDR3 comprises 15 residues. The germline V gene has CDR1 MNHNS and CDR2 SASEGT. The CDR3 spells CASSLGGLVNTEAFF. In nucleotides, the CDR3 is TGTGCCAGCAGTCTGGGGGGTTTGGTGAACACTGAAGCTTTCTTT.

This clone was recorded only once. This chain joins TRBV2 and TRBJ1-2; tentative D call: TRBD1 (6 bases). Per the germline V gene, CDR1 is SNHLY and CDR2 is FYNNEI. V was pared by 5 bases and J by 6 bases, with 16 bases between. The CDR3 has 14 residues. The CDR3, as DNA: TGTGCCAGCAGTACAGGGCCAGGGTTGGATGGCTACACCTTC. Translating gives CASSTGPGLDGYTF. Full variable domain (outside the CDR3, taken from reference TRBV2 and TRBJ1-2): EPEVTQTPSHQVTQMGQEVILRCVPISNHLYFYWYRQILGQKVEFLVSFYNNEISEKSEIFDDQFSVERPDGSNFTLKIRSTKLEDSAMYFCASSTGPGLDGYTFGSGTRLTVV.

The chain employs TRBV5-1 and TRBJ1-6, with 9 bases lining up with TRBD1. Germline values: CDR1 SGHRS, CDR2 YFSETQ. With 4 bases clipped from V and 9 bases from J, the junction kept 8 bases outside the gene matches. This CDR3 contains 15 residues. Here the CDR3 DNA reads TGCGCCAGCAGCCCCGGACAGGGGTATGGTTCACCCCTCCACTTT. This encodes CASSPGQGYGSPLHF.

The CDR3 reads CASSFPNQPQHF. CDR3 nucleotides: TGTGCCAGCAGTTTCCCAAATCAGCCCCAGCATTTT. This chain connects TRBV27 to TRBJ1-5, with D hard to call. This CDR3 spans 12 amino acids. Per the germline V gene, CDR1 is MNHEY and CDR2 is SMNVEV (reference sequence). V lost 3 bases to trimming and J lost 4 bases, with 4 bases between them.

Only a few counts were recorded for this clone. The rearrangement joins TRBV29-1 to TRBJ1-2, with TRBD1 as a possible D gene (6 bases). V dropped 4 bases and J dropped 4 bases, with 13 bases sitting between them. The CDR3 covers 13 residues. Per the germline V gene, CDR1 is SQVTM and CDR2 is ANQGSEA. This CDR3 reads CSVGKDSTYGYTF. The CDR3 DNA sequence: TGCAGCGTTGGAAAGGACAGCACCTATGGCTACACCTTC.

The CDR3 sequence: CASSFTGLNTEAFF. The CDR3 bases are TGTGCCAGCAGCTTTACAGGACTGAACACTGAAGCTTTCTTT. This rearrangement joins TRBV7-3 to TRBJ1-1; maybe TRBD1 (5 bases). The CDR3 sequence is 14 residues long. Germline CDR1 and CDR2: SGHTA and FQGTGA. V was pared by 3 bases and J by 0 bases, with 8 bases between.

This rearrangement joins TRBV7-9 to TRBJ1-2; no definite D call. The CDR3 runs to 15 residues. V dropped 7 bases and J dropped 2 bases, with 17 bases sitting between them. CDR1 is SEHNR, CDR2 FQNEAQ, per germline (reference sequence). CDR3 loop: CASTLHGESNYGYTF. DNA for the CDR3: TGTGCCAGCACCCTCCACGGGGAGTCGAACTATGGCTACACCTTC. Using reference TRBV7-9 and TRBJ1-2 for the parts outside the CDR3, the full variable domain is DTGVSQNPRHKITKRGQNVTFRCDPISEHNRLYWYRQTLGQGPEFLTYFQNEAQLEKSRLLSDRFSAERPKGSFSTLEIQRTEQGDSAMYLCASTLHGESNYGYTFGSGTRLTVV.

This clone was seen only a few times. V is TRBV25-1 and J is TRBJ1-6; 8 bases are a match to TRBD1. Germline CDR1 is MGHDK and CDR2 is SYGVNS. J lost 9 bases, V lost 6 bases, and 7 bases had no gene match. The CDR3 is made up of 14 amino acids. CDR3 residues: CASRDLDRASPLHF. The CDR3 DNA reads TGTGCCAGCAGGGACTTGGACAGGGCTTCACCCCTCCACTTT.

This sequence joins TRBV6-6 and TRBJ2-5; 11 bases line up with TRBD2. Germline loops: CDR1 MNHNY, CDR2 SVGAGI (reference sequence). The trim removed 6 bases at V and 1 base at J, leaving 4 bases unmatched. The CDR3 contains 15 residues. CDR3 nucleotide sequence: TGTGCCAGCAGGGGACTAGCGGCGACCCAAGAGACCCAGTACTTC. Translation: CASRGLAATQETQYF.

This CDR3 reads CASSLDRGGGYTF. The DNA of the CDR3 is TGTGCCAGCAGCCTTGACAGGGGAGGAGGCTACACCTTC. The rearrangement links TRBV6-5 to TRBJ1-2, with 8 positions matching TRBD1. This CDR3 comprises 13 residues. V lost 6 bases, J lost 8 bases, and 8 bases stayed unmatched. The germline V gene encodes CDR1 MNHEY and CDR2 SVGAGI.

This CDR3 is CASSPTGTGVPYEQYF. DNA for the CDR3: TGTGCCAGCAGCCCCACCGGGACAGGGGTTCCCTACGAGCAGTACTTC. This chain connects TRBV9 to TRBJ2-7; 10 nucleotides match TRBD1. CDR1 SGDLS and CDR2 YYNGEE come from the germline V gene. This CDR3 spans 16 amino acids. V lost 4 bases, J lost 2 bases, and 9 bases stayed unmatched.